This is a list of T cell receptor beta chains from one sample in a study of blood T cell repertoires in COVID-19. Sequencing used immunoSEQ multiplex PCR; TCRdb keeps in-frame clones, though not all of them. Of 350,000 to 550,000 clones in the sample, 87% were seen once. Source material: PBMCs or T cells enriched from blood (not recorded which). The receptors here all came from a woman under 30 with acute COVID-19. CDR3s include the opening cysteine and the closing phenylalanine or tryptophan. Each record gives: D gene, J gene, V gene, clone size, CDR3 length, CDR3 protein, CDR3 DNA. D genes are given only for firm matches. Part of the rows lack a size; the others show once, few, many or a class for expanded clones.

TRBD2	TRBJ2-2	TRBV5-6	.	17	CASILSGGRTSNGELFF	TGTGCCAGCATCCTGTCGGGGGGGCGTACGTCAAACGGGGAGCTGTTTTTT
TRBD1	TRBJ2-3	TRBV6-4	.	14	CASSAGGEADTQYF	TGTGCCAGCAGTGCAGGGGGCGAGGCAGATACGCAGTATTTT
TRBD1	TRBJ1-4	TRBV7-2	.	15	CASSPRSDRREKLFF	TGTGCCAGCAGCCCCCGTTCGGACAGGCGTGAAAAACTGTTTTTT
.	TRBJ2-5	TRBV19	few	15	CASKETGWGQETQYF	TGTGCCTCTAAAGAGACGGGATGGGGCCAAGAGACCCAGTACTTC
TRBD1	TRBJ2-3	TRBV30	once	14	CAWSPTGVTDTQYF	TGTGCCTGGAGTCCCACAGGGGTCACAGATACGCAGTATTTT
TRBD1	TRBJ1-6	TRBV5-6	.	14	CASSIWDRESPLHF	TGTGCCAGCAGCATCTGGGACAGGGAGTCACCCCTCCACTTT
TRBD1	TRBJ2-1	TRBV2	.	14	CASRPGQGRDEQFF	TGTGCCAGCAGACCGGGACAGGGTAGAGATGAGCAGTTCTTC
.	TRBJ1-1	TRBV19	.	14	CASSIGEENTEAFF	TGTGCCAGTAGTATAGGGGAGGAGAACACTGAAGCTTTCTTT
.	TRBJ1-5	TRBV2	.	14	CASSVRGWDQPQHF	TGTGCCAGCAGTGTGAGAGGGTGGGATCAGCCCCAGCATTTT
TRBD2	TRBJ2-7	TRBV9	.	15	CASSALGTSGEGQYF	TGTGCCAGCAGCGCCCTAGGGACTAGCGGGGAGGGGCAGTACTTC
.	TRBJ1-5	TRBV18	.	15	CASSPKQFSNQPQHF	TGTGCCAGCTCACCAAAACAGTTTAGCAATCAGCCCCAGCATTTT
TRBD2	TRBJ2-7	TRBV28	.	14	CASSFAGGPNEQYF	TGTGCCAGCAGTTTTGCGGGAGGGCCGAACGAGCAGTACTTC
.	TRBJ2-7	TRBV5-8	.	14	CASSLAPRAYEQYF	TGTGCCAGCAGCTTGGCCCCGAGAGCGTACGAGCAGTACTTC
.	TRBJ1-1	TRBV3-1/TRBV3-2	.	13	CASSQFTTGEAFF	TGTGCCAGCAGCCAGTTCACTACTGGGGAAGCTTTCTTT
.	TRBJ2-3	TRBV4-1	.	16	CASSQDPGTFTDTQYF	TGCGCCAGCAGCCAAGATCCGGGGACATTCACAGATACGCAGTATTTT
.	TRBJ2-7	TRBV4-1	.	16	CASSQAMGQLPYEQYF	TGCGCCAGCAGCCAAGCCATGGGACAACTCCCTTACGAGCAGTACTTC
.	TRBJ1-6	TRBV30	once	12	CAWGTANSPLHF	TGTGCCTGGGGGACTGCAAATTCACCCCTCCACTTT
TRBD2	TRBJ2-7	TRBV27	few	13	CASSLKRDYEQYF	TGTGCCAGCAGTTTAAAGCGGGACTACGAGCAGTACTTC
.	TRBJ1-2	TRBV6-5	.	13	CASSYGTSYGYTF	TGTGCCAGCAGTTACGGGACAAGTTATGGCTACACCTTC
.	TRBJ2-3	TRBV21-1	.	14	CASSGTSDIDTQYF	TGTGCCAGCAGCGGGACTAGCGATATAGATACGCAGTATTTT
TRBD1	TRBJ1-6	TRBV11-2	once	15	CASSPRQGDNSPLHF	TGTGCCAGCAGCCCCAGACAGGGAGATAATTCACCCCTCCACTTT
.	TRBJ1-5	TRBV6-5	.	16	CASSYSRQLSNQPQHF	TGTGCCAGCAGTTACTCGCGGCAGCTTAGCAATCAGCCCCAGCATTTT
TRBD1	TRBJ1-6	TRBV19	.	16	CASSTRQGAGNSPLHF	TGTGCCAGTAGTACACGACAGGGGGCGGGTAATTCACCCCTCCACTTT
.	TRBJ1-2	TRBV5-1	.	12	CASSSEARARTF	TGCGCCAGCAGCTCTGAGGCGAGGGCTAGGACCTTC
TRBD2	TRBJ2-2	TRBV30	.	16	CAWSGTSGRRDGELFF	TGTGCCTGGAGTGGGACTAGCGGGAGACGGGACGGGGAGCTGTTTTTT
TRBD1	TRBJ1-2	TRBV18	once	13	CASSPTGGSGYTF	TGTGCCAGCTCACCCACAGGGGGCTCTGGCTACACCTTC
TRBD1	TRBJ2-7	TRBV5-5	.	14	CASSPGTATLEQYF	TGTGCCAGCAGTCCCGGGACAGCTACCTTAGAGCAGTACTTC
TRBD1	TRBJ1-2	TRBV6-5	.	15	CASNKGAGGGYGYTF	TGTGCCAGCAATAAGGGGGCAGGGGGCGGCTATGGCTACACCTTC
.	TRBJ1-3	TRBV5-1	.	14	CASSFGSSGNTIYF	TGCGCCAGCAGCTTCGGGAGCTCTGGAAACACCATATATTTT
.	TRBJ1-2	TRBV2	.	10	CASGQPSYTF	TGTGCCAGCGGGCAACCCAGCTACACCTTC
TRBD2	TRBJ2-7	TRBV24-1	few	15	CATSDSRGFSYEQYF	TGTGCCACCAGTGATTCGCGGGGGTTCTCCTACGAGCAGTACTTC
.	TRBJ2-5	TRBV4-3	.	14	CASSQEQMQETQYF	TGCGCCAGCAGCCAAGAACAGATGCAAGAGACCCAGTACTTC
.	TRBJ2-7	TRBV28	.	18	CASSLFVTLHPLSYEQYF	TGTGCCAGCAGTTTATTTGTGACTCTCCACCCCCTCTCCTACGAGCAGTACTTC
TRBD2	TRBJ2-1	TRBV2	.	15	CASSEELAGVGEQFF	TGTGCCAGCAGTGAGGAACTAGCGGGAGTGGGTGAGCAGTTCTTC
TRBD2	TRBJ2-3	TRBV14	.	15	CASSQTSGLTDTQYF	TGTGCCAGCAGCCAAACTAGCGGGCTCACAGATACGCAGTATTTT
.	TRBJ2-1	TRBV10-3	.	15	CAISDPGVVREEQFF	TGTGCCATCAGTGACCCGGGAGTGGTCCGAGAGGAGCAGTTCTTC
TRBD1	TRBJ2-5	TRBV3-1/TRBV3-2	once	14	CASSQEKRGLTQYF	TGTGCCAGCAGCCAAGAAAAGAGGGGGCTGACCCAGTACTTC
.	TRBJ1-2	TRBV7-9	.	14	CASSLVGSNYGYTF	TGTGCCAGCAGCTTAGTGGGCAGTAACTATGGCTACACCTTC
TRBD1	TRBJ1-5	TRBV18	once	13	CASSLGQEQPQHF	TGTGCCAGCTCACTAGGACAGGAACAGCCCCAGCATTTT
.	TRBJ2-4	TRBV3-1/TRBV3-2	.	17	CASSPPSGPTRVNIQYF	TGTGCCAGCAGCCCACCTTCCGGGCCAACCAGGGTGAACATTCAGTACTTC
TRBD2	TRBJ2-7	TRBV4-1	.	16	CASSQDWEGRSYEQYF	TGCGCCAGCAGCCAAGATTGGGAGGGAAGGTCCTACGAGCAGTACTTC
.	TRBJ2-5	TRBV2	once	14	CASREGQFIETQYF	TGTGCCAGCAGAGAAGGACAGTTTATAGAGACCCAGTACTTC
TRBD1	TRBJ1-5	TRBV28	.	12	CASGQVTQPQHF	TGTGCCAGCGGACAGGTTACTCAGCCCCAGCATTTT
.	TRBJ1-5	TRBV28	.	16	CASSFQGGRIGQPQHF	TGTGCCAGCAGTTTCCAGGGAGGGAGAATTGGTCAGCCCCAGCATTTT
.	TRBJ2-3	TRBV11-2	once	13	CASSLLAPDTQYF	TGTGCCAGCAGCTTATTGGCCCCAGATACGCAGTATTTT
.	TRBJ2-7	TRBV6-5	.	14	CASSYRQTLYEQYF	TGTGCCAGCAGTTACAGGCAGACTCTATACGAGCAGTACTTC
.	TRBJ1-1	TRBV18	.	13	CASSPPGELEAFF	TGTGCCAGCTCACCACCCGGGGAACTCGAAGCTTTCTTT
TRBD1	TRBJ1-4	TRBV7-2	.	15	CASSSKTGANEKLFF	TGTGCCAGCAGCTCGAAGACAGGGGCAAATGAAAAACTGTTTTTT
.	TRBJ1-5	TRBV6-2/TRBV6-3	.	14	CASSHDRRNQPQHF	TGTGCCAGCAGCCACGACAGGAGAAATCAGCCCCAGCATTTT